This entry features one T cell receptor (beta chain) sequence. This clonotype was seen only a few times. Its specific antigen is unknown. Base qualities were left out, and no much larger clone turns up one base away. This sample is drawn from a study of blood T cells in healthy people across ages (dated by TCRdb to 2014 to 2015). Context from the whole study: In model experiments, template switching captured roughly one uniquely barcoded TCR beta cDNA molecule for every two T cells. To track age-related changes in TCR beta repertoire diversity, the study relied on deep sequencing normalized with unique cDNA molecular identifiers. The donors were split into four age groups: young (average around 15 years), middle-aged (roughly 40), aged (62) and long-lived (approximately 80). Two additional independent replicas of 1 million unique cDNA reads from the same blood draw were analyzed for two donors (one aged 18 to 29 and one aged 80 or older).

On the study overall, not on this receptor specifically: As age increased, observed TCR beta diversity per million T cells dropped in a roughly linear way, and a significant reduction was already evident by age around 41. The percentage of naive T cells measured by flow cytometry correlated strongly with observed TCR beta diversity. Estimates of total diversity based on one million sequenced T cells were regarded as lower bounds and as underestimates. Because the CMV infection status of the donors was unknown, age-related changes in expanded clonotypes may potentially have been confounded. Compared with the aged group, the long-lived group had more naive CD4+ T cells, fewer expanded clones and increased TCR diversity, suggesting age selection. Bulk unsorted PBMC profiling prevented conclusive comparison of naive and antigen-experienced compartments.

Trimming takes 5 bases from V and 3 bases from J, and the germline ends sit 5 bases apart. The CDR3 contains 11 residues, cysteine and phenylalanine counted. Of all the DNA, just the CDR3 is kept, 33 bases in frame from base 1. In the germline V gene (reference sequence), CDR1 corresponds to PRHDT and CDR2 to FYEKMQ. Libraries came from 5' RACE. These reads were obtained on an Illumina HiSeq 2500. A second PCR of about 6 to 12 cycles was run with a J-beta primer mix and a sample-barcoded 5' primer. A unique molecular identifier was introduced onto each TCR beta cDNA molecule by a template-switch 5' adaptor carrying 12 random nucleotides. Each sample yielded at least 3 million CDR3-containing paired-end reads. First-strand cDNA synthesis was performed from all RNA using the Mint cDNA synthesis kit, with priming by a TRBC-specific oligonucleotide. After uracil-DNA glycosylase treatment, a first 18-cycle PCR used universal primers M1SS and BC2_uni_R on all cDNA. In the original analysis: Normalization of each sample was performed by random selection of 1 million high-quality reads, each carrying a distinct molecular identifier. Reads sharing molecular identifiers were discarded rather than binned into consensus sequences. MiTCR, with a Q25 quality threshold and the strictest error-elimination algorithm, was used for CDR3 identification, clonotype clustering and error correction. A nonparametric unseen species model with Euler transformation was used to estimate a lower bound on total TCR beta diversity. TCRdb reprocessed the public reads (quality trimming at Q25 with fastp, clone calling with MiXCR) and kept in-frame beta chains. Merged by CDR3 protein, the rows form single entries marked with the most common genes and DNA. TCRdb assigned the V and J calls; the authors' analysis was not used. This sample lists about 780,000 distinct CDR3 sequences; roughly 26% were detected once. The ten largest clones capture 2.5% to 3.5% of the sample.

The approximately 40 donors, aged 6 to 90 years, were systemically healthy Caucasian individuals from Russia. Roughly 9 milliliters of peripheral blood were drawn from each donor into EDTA-treated Vacutainer tubes. Ficoll-Paque density-gradient centrifugation was used to isolate PBMCs, with at least 6.5 million per sample. Trizol reagent was used to extract total RNA from PBMCs, with at least 5 micrograms per sample. The percentages of naive CD45RAhigh/CD27high T cells were determined by flow cytometry on a PBMC aliquot from every donor. This sample was shared with a second study, whose subject was T cells of mothers and their children. That second report states: Nine systemically healthy Caucasian individuals, comprising three mothers and their six children, were included as donors. cDNA synthesis used all of the extracted RNA, with approximately 1.4 ug of RNA in each 15 ul reaction. In the second PCR, the M1S primer added sample barcodes and 2-4 random nucleotides. Each mother yielded over 9 million TCR beta CDR3 reads and each child 2.5 million to 3 million reads. Thymic selection similarly shapes TCR recombination output in related and unrelated pairs, with minor effect from inherited differences. Normalized repertoire overlap was always slightly but never significantly higher in related than unrelated mother-child pairs. Persistent microchimeric T cell clones were not detected, at a sensitivity of 85 to 100 clones per million clonotypes. To look for features that set related mother-child pairs apart from unrelated individuals, the researchers ran deep NGS to compare the TCR beta repertoires of mothers and children. Mothers averaged about 37 +/- 4 years of age and children averaged 11 +/- 4 years. After adapter ligation with NEBNext reagents, the libraries were sequenced on Illumina HiSeq 2000 with 100+100 nt paired-end reads. To prevent cross-contamination, the mother and child libraries were prepared one month apart and sequenced in separate runs. Between roughly 500,000 and 2,000,000 distinct TCR beta clonotypes were identified per donor. Naive TCR beta clonotypes were estimated from low-frequency clonotypes matched to each donor's FACS-determined naive share, without sorting.

The rearrangement joined TRBV13 to TRBJ2-7; the D gene lacks a confident call. The material sequenced was blood. The receptor's source is a boy younger than 18 in good health. The CDR3 has the sequence CASSPVYEQYF. The bases read TGTGCCAGCAGCCCCGTCTACGAGCAGTACTTC.